This is a list of T cell receptor beta chains from one sample in a study of T cell responses to AZD1222 COVID-19 vaccine. Using immunoSEQ multiplex PCR, the repertoire was profiled, and TCRdb retains in-frame clones only, with some absent. The data hold some 130,000 clones, with roughly 90% observed a single time. The material sequenced was peripheral blood, taken on day 0 of AZD1222 vaccination. These receptors were taken from an adult in good health. Each CDR3 is given with its conserved first and last residue. The D gene is left open where the match is weak. The listing skips clone size in some rows; elsewhere it reads once, few, many or a size class.

TRBV5-4	TRBJ2-2	NA	NA	CASSLGGPWAGELFF	TGTGCCAGCAGCTTGGGTGGTCCTTGGGCCGGGGAGCTGTTTTTT
TRBV6-2/TRBV6-3	TRBJ1-6	NA	TRBD1	CASSSNTGGMYNSPLHF	TGTGCCAGCAGTTCCAACACAGGGGGGATGTATAATTCACCCCTCCACTTT
TRBV6-5	TRBJ1-5	NA	NA	CASVQVYSNQPQHF	TGTGCCAGCGTGCAGGTTTATAGCAATCAGCCCCAGCATTTT
TRBV9	TRBJ1-2	NA	NA	CASSVDNYGYTF	TGTGCCAGCAGCGTAGACAACTATGGCTACACCTTC
TRBV7-2	TRBJ1-2	NA	TRBD1	CASSLGGGGVRQGYTF	TGTGCCAGCAGCTTAGGTGGAGGGGGCGTAAGGCAGGGCTACACCTTC
TRBV7-9	TRBJ1-2	NA	NA	CASSSRSGSEGYTF	TGTGCCAGCAGCTCGAGGTCGGGGAGTGAGGGCTACACCTTC
TRBV6-5	TRBJ1-5	NA	NA	CASSYRRDIQPQHF	TGTGCCAGCAGTTACAGGAGGGACATCCAGCCCCAGCATTTT
TRBV15	TRBJ1-1	NA	NA	CATSAIRGGTEAFF	TGTGCCACCAGCGCCATCAGGGGAGGGACTGAAGCTTTCTTT
TRBV12-3/TRBV12-4	TRBJ2-2	NA	TRBD1	CASRRDSAGELFF	TGTGCCAGCAGGAGGGACAGTGCCGGGGAGCTGTTTTTT
TRBV4-3	TRBJ1-2	few	NA	CASSQDGRGLNYGYTF	TGCGCCAGCAGCCAAGACGGGAGGGGTCTGAACTATGGCTACACCTTC
TRBV7-2	TRBJ1-6	NA	NA	CASSLADTRSFPLHF	TGTGCCAGCAGCTTAGCCGACACCAGGTCCTTCCCCCTCCACTTT
TRBV5-4	TRBJ2-1	NA	NA	CASSLEISYNEQFF	TGTGCCAGCAGCTTGGAAATCTCCTACAATGAGCAGTTCTTC
TRBV21-1	TRBJ1-1	NA	NA	CASSKGPNDTEAFF	TGTGCCAGCAGCAAGGGACCTAACGACACTGAAGCTTTCTTT
TRBV2	TRBJ1-1	NA	NA	CASNQGITEAFF	TGTGCCAGCAATCAGGGTATCACTGAAGCTTTCTTT
TRBV10-3	TRBJ2-2	NA	NA	CAISESVGGTGELFF	TGTGCCATCAGTGAGTCGGTAGGGGGCACCGGGGAGCTGTTTTTT
TRBV2	TRBJ1-5	NA	NA	CASSGRAGQPQHF	TGTGCCAGCAGTGGGAGGGCAGGTCAGCCCCAGCATTTT
TRBV5-5	TRBJ1-2	NA	NA	CASTRGDSNYGYTF	TGTGCCAGCACTAGGGGTGACAGCAACTATGGCTACACCTTC
TRBV9	TRBJ1-6	NA	NA	CASSVATGSYNSPLHF	TGTGCCAGCAGCGTAGCGACAGGCTCCTATAATTCACCCCTCCACTTT
TRBV19	TRBJ2-3	NA	NA	CASSTPARGLGADTQYF	TGTGCCAGTAGTACCCCCGCTCGCGGGTTAGGTGCAGATACGCAGTATTTT
TRBV2	TRBJ2-1	NA	TRBD2	CASRETSGAPYNEQFF	TGTGCCAGCAGGGAGACTAGCGGGGCCCCTTACAATGAGCAGTTCTTC
TRBV25-1	TRBJ1-4	NA	NA	CASSEGSEGEKLFF	TGTGCCAGCAGTGAAGGTTCAGAGGGAGAAAAACTGTTTTTT
TRBV5-1	TRBJ1-2	NA	TRBD1	CASSLATGGSYGYTF	TGCGCCAGCAGCTTGGCAACAGGGGGCAGTTATGGCTACACCTTC
TRBV9	TRBJ2-1	NA	NA	CASSVGAGPTNEQFF	TGTGCCAGCAGCGTAGGGGCAGGGCCAACCAATGAGCAGTTCTTC
TRBV6-5	TRBJ1-2	NA	NA	CASSYSGGNYGYTF	TGTGCCAGCAGTTACTCAGGGGGAAACTATGGCTACACCTTC
TRBV12-3/TRBV12-4	TRBJ1-6	NA	NA	CASSSGEAPLHF	TGTGCCAGCAGTTCGGGTGAGGCACCCCTCCACTTT
TRBV10-3	TRBJ2-2	NA	NA	CAITRGSGQNTGELFF	TGTGCCATCACCCGAGGCTCGGGACAGAACACCGGGGAGCTGTTTTTT
TRBV27	TRBJ2-7	NA	TRBD2	CASSPTSGGYPYEQYF	TGTGCCAGCAGTCCGACTAGCGGGGGTTACCCCTACGAGCAGTACTTC
TRBV19	TRBJ2-3	few	TRBD1	CAVGALTGLTDTQYF	TGTGCAGTAGGGGCTTTGACAGGGCTCACAGATACGCAGTATTTT
TRBV5-1	TRBJ1-4	NA	NA	CASSDLQGTNEKLFF	TGCGCCAGCAGCGACCTACAGGGAACTAATGAAAAACTGTTTTTT
TRBV11-2	TRBJ1-1	NA	TRBD1	CASSPLTGAHTEAFF	TGTGCCAGCAGCCCCCTGACAGGGGCACACACTGAAGCTTTCTTT
TRBV27	TRBJ1-6	NA	TRBD1	CASSFYLGQARYNSPLHF	TGTGCCAGCAGTTTCTATCTAGGACAGGCGCGCTATAATTCACCCCTCCACTTT
TRBV10-3	TRBJ2-7	NA	NA	CAISETGRGTYEQYF	TGTGCCATCAGTGAGACAGGACGGGGCACCTACGAGCAGTACTTC
TRBV3-1/TRBV3-2	TRBJ2-2	once	NA	CASSQPSRQGMGGELFF	TGTGCCAGCAGCCAACCGTCGAGGCAGGGAATGGGCGGGGAGCTGTTTTTT
TRBV5-1	TRBJ2-5	NA	NA	CASSLVTGEETQYF	TGCGCCAGCAGCTTGGTTACTGGTGAAGAGACCCAGTACTTC
TRBV6-5	TRBJ2-3	NA	NA	CASRLASGTDTQYF	TGTGCCAGCAGGCTAGCTAGCGGCACAGATACGCAGTATTTT
TRBV3-1/TRBV3-2	TRBJ1-5	NA	NA	CASSLTFYMVSNQPQHF	TGTGCCAGCAGCCTCACATTTTATATGGTGAGCAATCAGCCCCAGCATTTT
TRBV29-1	TRBJ1-1	once	TRBD1	CSGWTGEDHTEAFF	TGCAGCGGATGGACAGGGGAGGACCACACTGAAGCTTTCTTT